This TCR beta chain came from a study of shared clonotypes between healthy human individuals. Per the study methods: ImmunoSEQ junction-only sequences lacked quality scores, so their filtering differed. Only in-frame clones appear in the TCRdb table, and some are missing; sequencing was by immunoSEQ multiplex PCR. V, J and clone size derive from that table, while D and trimming were established from the DNA sequence. The sample lists about 1 million clones, roughly 80% occurring once. Trimming took 7 bases from V and 1 from J; bases not matched to a gene: 3. CDR3 length: 13 residues. Per germline, CDR1 SGDLS and CDR2 YYNGEE.

The receptor was derived from a man aged 18 to 29 in good health. The specimen was memory CD4+ T cells sorted from blood. The subset was: CD45RA-negative fraction. The chain has TRBV9 and TRBJ1-1, with 8 bases matching TRBD1. For the CDR3, the DNA is TGTGCCAGCGGGGGGACAGGGAACACTGAAGCTTTCTTT. It codes for CASGGTGNTEAFF. Full variable domain (rest looked up from reference TRBV9 and TRBJ1-1): DSGVTQTPKHLITATGQRVTLRCSPRSGDLSVYWYQQSLDQGLQFLIQYYNGEERAKGNILERFSAQQFPDLHSELNLSSLELGDSALYFCASGGTGNTEAFFGQGTRLTVV.